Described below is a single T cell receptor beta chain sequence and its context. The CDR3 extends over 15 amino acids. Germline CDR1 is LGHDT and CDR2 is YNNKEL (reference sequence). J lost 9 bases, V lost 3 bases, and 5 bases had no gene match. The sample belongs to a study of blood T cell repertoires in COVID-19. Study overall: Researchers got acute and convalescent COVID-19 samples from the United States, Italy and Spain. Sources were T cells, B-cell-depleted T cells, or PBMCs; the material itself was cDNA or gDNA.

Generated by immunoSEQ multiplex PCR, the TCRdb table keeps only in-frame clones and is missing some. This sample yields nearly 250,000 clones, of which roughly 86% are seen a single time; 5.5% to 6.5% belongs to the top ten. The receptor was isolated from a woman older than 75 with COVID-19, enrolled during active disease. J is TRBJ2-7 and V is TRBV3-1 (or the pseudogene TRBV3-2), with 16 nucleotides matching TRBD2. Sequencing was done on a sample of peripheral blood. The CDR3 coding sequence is TGTGCCAGCAGCCAGGGACTAGCGGGGGGGCACGTGCAGTACTTC. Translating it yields CASSQGLAGGHVQYF.